This T cell receptor (beta chain) came from a study of T-cell memory formation after mild COVID-19. On the study more broadly: The two donors had largely donor-specific TCR clusters.

Findings and caveats of the study: CD4/CD8 balance held among clones contracting day 15 to 85, and later expanders leaned CD4+. Cross-reactive memory appears to have joined, as suggested by some responding clones showing up in pre-infection memory.

Worth noting for this clonotype: What it recognizes is unknown.

5'RACE with constant-segment primers built TCRalpha and TCRbeta cDNA libraries with UMIs. Via MiXCR, TCRdb re-called the 5' RACE reads, giving one row per CDR3 protein. This table holds approximately 270,000 distinct CDR3 sequences, roughly 17% found once. The receptor was derived from a young man who had mild COVID-19 (a few samples of this study predate the infection). Cell type and time point are not known. Sequencing was done on a sample of PBMCs or a T cell subset sorted from them (not recorded which).

This chain's CDR3 is CASSLALDYGYTF. Here the CDR3 DNA reads TGTGCCAGCAGCTTAGCGTTGGACTATGGCTACACCTTC. J is TRBJ1-2 and V is TRBV7-2; no definite D call. Per the germline V gene, CDR1 is SGHTA and CDR2 is FQGNSA. The ends were cut back, 0 bases at V and 3 bases at J, with 5 bases in the middle. The CDR3 length is 13 residues.